This T cell receptor beta chain was recorded in a study of T-cell memory formation after mild COVID-19. This CDR3 spans 13 amino acids. CDR1 is SGHTA and CDR2 is FQGNSA in the germline V gene. V was trimmed by 4 bases and J by 9 bases, leaving 13 bases between them. Using its own MiXCR run on the 5' RACE reads, TCRdb lists one record per CDR3 protein. Counted here are about 240,000 distinct CDR3 sequences, over 9% occurring once; the ten biggest clones make up roughly a fifth. Material: PBMCs or a T cell subset sorted from them (not recorded which). This clonotype was obtained from a man in his late teens or twenties who had mild COVID-19 (a few samples of this study predate the infection). Cell type and time point are not known. The gene calls are TRBV7-2 and TRBJ2-1, with D perhaps given as TRBD1 or TRBD2 (6 bases each). For the CDR3, the DNA is TGTGCCAGCAGCTCGTACGGGGGCGGTGAGCAGTTCTTC. This codes for CASSSYGGGEQFF.